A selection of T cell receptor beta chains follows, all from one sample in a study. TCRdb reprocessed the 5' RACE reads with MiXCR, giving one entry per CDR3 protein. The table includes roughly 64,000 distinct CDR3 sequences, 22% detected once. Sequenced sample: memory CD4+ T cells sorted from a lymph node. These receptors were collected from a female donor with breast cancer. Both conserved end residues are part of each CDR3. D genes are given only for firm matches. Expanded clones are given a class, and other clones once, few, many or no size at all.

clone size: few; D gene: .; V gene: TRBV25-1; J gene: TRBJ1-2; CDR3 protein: CASFELGGYTF; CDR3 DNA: TGTGCCAGCTTCGAACTGGGAGGCTACACCTTC
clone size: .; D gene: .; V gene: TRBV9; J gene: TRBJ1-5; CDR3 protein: CASSVAGGQPQHF; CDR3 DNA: TGTGCCAGCAGCGTAGCAGGAGGTCAGCCCCAGCATTTT
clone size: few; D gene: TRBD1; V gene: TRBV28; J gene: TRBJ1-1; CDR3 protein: CASRGLGGMNTEAFF; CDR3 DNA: TGTGCCAGCAGGGGGCTAGGGGGCATGAACACTGAAGCTTTCTTT
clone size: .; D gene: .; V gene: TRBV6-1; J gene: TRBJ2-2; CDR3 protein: CASSQLSFQGRGVTGELFF; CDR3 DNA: TGTGCCAGCAGCCAACTTAGTTTCCAGGGGAGAGGGGTCACCGGGGAGCTGTTTTTT
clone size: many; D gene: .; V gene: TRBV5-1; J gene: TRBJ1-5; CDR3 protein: CASSLAGANQPQHF; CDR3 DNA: TGCGCCAGCAGCTTGGCAGGGGCCAATCAGCCCCAGCATTTT
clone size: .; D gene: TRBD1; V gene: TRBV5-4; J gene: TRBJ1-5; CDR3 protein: CASSPSPGTGTQPQHF; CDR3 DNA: TGTGCCAGCAGCCCCAGTCCCGGGACAGGGACCCAGCCCCAGCATTTT
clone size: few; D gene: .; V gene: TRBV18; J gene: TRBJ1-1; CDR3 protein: CASSLYSRANTEAFF; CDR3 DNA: TGTGCCAGCTCACTCTACTCCAGGGCAAACACTGAAGCTTTCTTT
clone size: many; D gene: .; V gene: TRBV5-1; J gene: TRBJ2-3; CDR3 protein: CASSLGVQATDTQYF; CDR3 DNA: TGCGCCAGCAGCTTGGGAGTGCAGGCCACAGATACGCAGTATTTT
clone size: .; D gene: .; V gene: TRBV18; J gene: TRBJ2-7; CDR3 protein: CASSPTDGEQYF; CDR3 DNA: TGTGCCAGCTCACCCACCGACGGCGAGCAGTACTTC
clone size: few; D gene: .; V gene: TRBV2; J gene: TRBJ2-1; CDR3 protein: CASRDNIPYNEQFF; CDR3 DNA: TGTGCCAGCAGGGACAATATCCCCTACAATGAGCAGTTCTTC
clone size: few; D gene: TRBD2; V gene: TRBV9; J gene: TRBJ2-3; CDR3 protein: CASSGGTSPYTDTQYF; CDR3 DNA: TGTGCCAGCAGCGGGGGGACTAGTCCTTACACAGATACGCAGTATTTT
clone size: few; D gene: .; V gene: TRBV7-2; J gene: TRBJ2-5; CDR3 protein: CASSLDRWGPQETQYF; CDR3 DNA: TGTGCCAGCAGCTTAGATCGGTGGGGACCTCAAGAGACCCAGTACTTC
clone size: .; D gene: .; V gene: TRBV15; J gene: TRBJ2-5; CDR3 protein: CATSRGGDGETQYF; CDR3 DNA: TGTGCCACCAGCAGAGGGGGCGATGGGGAGACCCAGTACTTC
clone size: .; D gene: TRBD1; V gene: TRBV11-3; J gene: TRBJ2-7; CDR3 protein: CASSLERYGTARSYEQYF; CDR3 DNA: TGTGCCAGCAGCTTAGAGCGGTACGGGACAGCGCGCTCCTACGAGCAGTACTTC
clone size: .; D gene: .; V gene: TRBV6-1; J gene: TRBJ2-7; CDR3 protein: CASSRSGSSYGQYF; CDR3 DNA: TGTGCCAGCAGTCGGTCCGGATCCTCCTATGGGCAGTACTTC
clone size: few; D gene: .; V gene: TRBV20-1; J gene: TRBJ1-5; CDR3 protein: CSARGTLGQPQHF; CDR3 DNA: TGCAGTGCCAGAGGTACCCTGGGGCAGCCCCAGCATTTT
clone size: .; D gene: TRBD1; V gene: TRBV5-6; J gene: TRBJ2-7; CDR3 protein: CASSFSPSTGRKEQYF; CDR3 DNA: TGTGCCAGCAGCTTCTCGCCCTCGACAGGGCGGAAAGAGCAGTACTTC
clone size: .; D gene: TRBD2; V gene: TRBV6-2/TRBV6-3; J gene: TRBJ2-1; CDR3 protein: CASRIAGGGVNEQFF; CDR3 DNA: TGTGCCAGCAGAATAGCGGGGGGCGGAGTCAATGAGCAGTTCTTC
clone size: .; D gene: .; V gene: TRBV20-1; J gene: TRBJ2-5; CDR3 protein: CSAKPPPGPETQYF; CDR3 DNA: TGCAGTGCCAAGCCTCCTCCCGGCCCAGAGACCCAGTACTTC
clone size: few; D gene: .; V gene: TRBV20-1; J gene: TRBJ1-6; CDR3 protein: CSARDPGDMALHF; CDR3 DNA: TGCAGTGCTAGAGACCCCGGCGATATGGCCCTCCACTTT
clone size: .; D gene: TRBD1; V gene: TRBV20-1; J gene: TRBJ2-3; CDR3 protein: CSAPRTGLSGDTQYF; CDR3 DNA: TGCAGTGCTCCGCGGACAGGGCTTTCAGGAGATACGCAGTATTTT
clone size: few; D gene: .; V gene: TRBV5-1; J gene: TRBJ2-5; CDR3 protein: CASSFTGVGETQYF; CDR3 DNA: TGCGCCAGCAGCTTTACGGGAGTCGGGGAGACCCAGTACTTC
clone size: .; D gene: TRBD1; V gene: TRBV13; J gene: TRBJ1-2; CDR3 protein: CASGSRGFGTGPYTF; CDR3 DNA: TGTGCCAGCGGGTCCAGGGGGTTCGGGACAGGGCCGTACACCTTC
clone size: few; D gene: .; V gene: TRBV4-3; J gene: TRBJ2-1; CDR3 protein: CASSYSDNEQFF; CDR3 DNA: TGCGCCAGCAGCTATAGCGACAATGAGCAGTTCTTC
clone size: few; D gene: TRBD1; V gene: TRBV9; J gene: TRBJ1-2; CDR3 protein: CASSRTGTGDHYGYTF; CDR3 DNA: TGTGCCAGCAGCAGGACCGGGACAGGGGATCACTATGGCTACACCTTC
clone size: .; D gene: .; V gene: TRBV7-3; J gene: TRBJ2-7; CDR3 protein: CANSLIPGREQYF; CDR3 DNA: TGTGCCAACAGCTTAATCCCAGGACGCGAGCAGTACTTC
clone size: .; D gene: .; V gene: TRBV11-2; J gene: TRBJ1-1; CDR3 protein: CASSSRGAEAFF; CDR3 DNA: TGTGCCAGCAGCTCCAGAGGCGCTGAAGCTTTCTTT
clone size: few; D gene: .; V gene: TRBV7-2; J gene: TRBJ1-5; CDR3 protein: CASSLAPREPQHF; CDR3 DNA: TGTGCCAGCAGCTTAGCACCCAGGGAGCCCCAGCATTTT
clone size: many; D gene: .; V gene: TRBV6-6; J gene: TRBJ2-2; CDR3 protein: CASSYSSGGRGTGELFF; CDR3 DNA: TGTGCCAGCAGTTACTCCAGTGGGGGCAGGGGCACCGGGGAGCTGTTTTTT
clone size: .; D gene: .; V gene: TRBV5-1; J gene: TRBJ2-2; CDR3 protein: CASSFSTGGPGELFF; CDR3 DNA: TGCGCCAGCAGCTTTAGCACTGGGGGTCCCGGGGAGCTGTTTTTT
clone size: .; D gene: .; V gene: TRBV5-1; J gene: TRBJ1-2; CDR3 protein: CASSQQGSDYGYTF; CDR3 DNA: TGCGCCAGCAGCCAGCAGGGATCAGACTATGGCTACACCTTC
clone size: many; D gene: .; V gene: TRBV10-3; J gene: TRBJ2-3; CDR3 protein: CAISERRGGTDTQYF; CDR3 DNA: TGTGCCATCAGTGAGCGTCGCGGGGGCACAGATACGCAGTATTTT
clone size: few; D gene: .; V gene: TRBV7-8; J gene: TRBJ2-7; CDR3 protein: CASSYGWEQYF; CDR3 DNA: TGTGCCAGCAGCTACGGGTGGGAGCAGTACTTC
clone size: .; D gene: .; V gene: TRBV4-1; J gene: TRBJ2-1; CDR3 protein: CASSHFGERGQFF; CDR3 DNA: TGCGCCAGCAGCCATTTCGGAGAGAGAGGGCAGTTCTTC
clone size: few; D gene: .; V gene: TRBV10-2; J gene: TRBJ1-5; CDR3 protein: CASSERVYQPQHF; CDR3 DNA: TGCGCCAGCAGTGAGAGAGTGTATCAGCCCCAGCATTTT
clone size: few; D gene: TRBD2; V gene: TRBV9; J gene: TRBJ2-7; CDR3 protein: CASSGGTSGDNEQYF; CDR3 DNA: TGTGCCAGCAGCGGAGGGACTAGCGGGGATAACGAGCAGTACTTC
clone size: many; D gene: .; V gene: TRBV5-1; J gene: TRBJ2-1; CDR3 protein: CASSLALVSFVNEQFF; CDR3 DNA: TGCGCCAGCAGCTTGGCCCTAGTCAGCTTTGTCAATGAGCAGTTCTTC
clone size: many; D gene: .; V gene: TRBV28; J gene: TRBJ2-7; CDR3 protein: CASSFSYEQYF; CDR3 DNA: TGTGCCAGCAGTTTTTCGTACGAGCAGTACTTC
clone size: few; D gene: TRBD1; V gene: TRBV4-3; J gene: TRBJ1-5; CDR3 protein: CASSQDNGQGQQPQHF; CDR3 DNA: TGCGCCAGCAGCCAAGACAATGGACAGGGGCAGCAGCCCCAGCATTTT
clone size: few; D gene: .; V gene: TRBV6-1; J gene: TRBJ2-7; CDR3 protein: CASSVPGGGRYEQYF; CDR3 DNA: TGTGCCAGCAGTGTCCCCGGTGGGGGACGATACGAGCAGTACTTC
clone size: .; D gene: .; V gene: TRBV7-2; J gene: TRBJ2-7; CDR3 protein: CASSFMRAFPYEQYF; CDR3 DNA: TGTGCCAGCAGCTTCATGAGGGCGTTCCCCTACGAGCAGTACTTC
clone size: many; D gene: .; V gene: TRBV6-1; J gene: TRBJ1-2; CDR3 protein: CASSPGTRPNYGYTF; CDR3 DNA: TGTGCCAGCAGTCCGGGGACGCGACCTAACTATGGCTACACCTTC
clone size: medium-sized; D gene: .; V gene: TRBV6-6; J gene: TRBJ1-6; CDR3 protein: CASHPRESSPLHF; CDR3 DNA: TGTGCCAGCCATCCCAGGGAGAGTTCACCCCTCCACTTT